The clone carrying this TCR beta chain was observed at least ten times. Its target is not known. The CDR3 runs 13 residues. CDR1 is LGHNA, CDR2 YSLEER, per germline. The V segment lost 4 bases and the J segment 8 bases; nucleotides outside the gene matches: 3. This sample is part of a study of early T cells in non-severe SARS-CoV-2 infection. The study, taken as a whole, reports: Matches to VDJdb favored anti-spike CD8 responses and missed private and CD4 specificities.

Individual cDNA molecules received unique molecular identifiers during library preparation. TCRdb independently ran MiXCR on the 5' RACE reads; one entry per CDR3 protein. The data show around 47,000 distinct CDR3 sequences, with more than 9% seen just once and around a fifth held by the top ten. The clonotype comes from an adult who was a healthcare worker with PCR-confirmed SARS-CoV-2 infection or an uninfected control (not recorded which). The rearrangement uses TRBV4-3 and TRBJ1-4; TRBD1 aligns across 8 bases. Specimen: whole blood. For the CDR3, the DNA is TGCGCCAGCAGCCCAGGACAGGGCGAAAAACTGTTTTTT. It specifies CASSPGQGEKLFF.